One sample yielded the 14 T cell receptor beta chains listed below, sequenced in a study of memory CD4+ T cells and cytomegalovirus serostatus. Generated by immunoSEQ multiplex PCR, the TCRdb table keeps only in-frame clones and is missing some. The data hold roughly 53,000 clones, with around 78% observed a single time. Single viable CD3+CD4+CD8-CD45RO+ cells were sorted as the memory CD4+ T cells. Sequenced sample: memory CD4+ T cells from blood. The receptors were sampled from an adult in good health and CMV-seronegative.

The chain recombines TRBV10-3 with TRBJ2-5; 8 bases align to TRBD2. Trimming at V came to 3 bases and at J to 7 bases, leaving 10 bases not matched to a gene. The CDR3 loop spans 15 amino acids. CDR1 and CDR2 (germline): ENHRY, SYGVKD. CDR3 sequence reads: CAISEKLADSGTQYF. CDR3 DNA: TGTGCCATCAGTGAAAAACTAGCGGATAGCGGGACCCAGTACTTC.

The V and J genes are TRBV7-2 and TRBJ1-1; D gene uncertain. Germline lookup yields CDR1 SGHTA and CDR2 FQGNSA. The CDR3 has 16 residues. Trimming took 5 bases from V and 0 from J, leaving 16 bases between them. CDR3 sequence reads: CASSRTGSALNTEAFF. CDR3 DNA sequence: TGTGCCAGCAGCCGTACCGGGTCCGCTTTGAACACTGAAGCTTTCTTT.

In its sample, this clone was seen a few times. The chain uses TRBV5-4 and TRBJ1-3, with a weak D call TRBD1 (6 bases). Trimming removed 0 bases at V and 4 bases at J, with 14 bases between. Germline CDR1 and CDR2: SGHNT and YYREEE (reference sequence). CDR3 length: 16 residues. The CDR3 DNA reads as TGTGCCAGCAGCTTGGAGGCAGGACAGAGGGGAAACACCATATATTTT. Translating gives CASSLEAGQRGNTIYF. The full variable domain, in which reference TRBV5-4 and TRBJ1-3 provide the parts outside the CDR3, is ETGVTQSPTHLIKTRGQQVTLRCSSQSGHNTVSWYQQALGQGPQFIFQYYREEENGRGNFPPRFSGLQFPNYSSELNVNALELDDSALYLCASSLEAGQRGNTIYFGEGSWLTVV.

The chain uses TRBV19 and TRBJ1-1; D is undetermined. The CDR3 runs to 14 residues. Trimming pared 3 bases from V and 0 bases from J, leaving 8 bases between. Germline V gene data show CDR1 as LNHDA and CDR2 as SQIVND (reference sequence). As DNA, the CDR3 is TGTGCCAGTAGTATTGGGGTGGTGAACACTGAAGCTTTCTTT. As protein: CASSIGVVNTEAFF.

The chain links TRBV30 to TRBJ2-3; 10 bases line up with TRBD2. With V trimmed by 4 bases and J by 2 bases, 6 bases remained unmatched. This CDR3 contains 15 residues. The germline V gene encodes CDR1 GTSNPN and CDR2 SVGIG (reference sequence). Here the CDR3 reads CAWTLSGGLTDTQYF. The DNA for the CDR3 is TGTGCCTGGACCCTTAGCGGGGGGCTCACAGATACGCAGTATTTT.

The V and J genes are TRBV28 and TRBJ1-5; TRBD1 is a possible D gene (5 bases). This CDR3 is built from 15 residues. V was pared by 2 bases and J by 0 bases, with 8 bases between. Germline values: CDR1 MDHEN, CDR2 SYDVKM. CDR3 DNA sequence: TGTGCCAGCAGTTTACCAGGGAGTAGCAATCAGCCCCAGCATTTT. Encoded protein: CASSLPGSSNQPQHF.

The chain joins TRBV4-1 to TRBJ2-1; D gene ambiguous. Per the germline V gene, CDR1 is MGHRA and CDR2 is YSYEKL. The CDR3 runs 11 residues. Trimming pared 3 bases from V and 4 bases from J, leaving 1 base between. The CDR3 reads CASSQYNEQFF. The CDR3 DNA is TGCGCCAGCAGCCAGTACAATGAGCAGTTCTTC.

CDR3 DNA sequence: TGTGCCAGCAGTTTATCAGAGACAGTCGGCCGGCTCCTCCACTTT. Translating it yields CASSLSETVGRLLHF. This chain links TRBV27 with TRBJ1-6; D is perhaps TRBD1 (5 bases). The CDR3 covers 15 residues. In germline, CDR1 is MNHEY, CDR2 SMNVEV (reference sequence). The V and J ends lost 0 bases and 15 bases respectively, with 18 bases between them.

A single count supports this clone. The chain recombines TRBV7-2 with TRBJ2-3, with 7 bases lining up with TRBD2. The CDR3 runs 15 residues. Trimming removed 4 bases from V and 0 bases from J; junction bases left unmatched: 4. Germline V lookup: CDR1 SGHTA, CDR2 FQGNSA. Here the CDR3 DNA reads TGTGCCAGCAGCTCGGGGGGTCCTAGCACAGATACGCAGTATTTT. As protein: CASSSGGPSTDTQYF.

The CDR3 sequence is CASSLLAGDEQFF. For the CDR3, the DNA is TGCGCCAGCAGCTTGCTAGCGGGAGATGAGCAGTTCTTC. The chain joins TRBV5-1 to TRBJ2-1; 10 nucleotides line up with TRBD2. Trimming cost V 1 base and J 8 bases; bases outside gene matches: 0. The CDR3 is 13 amino acids. Germline-derived CDR1 and CDR2 are SGHRS and YFSETQ.

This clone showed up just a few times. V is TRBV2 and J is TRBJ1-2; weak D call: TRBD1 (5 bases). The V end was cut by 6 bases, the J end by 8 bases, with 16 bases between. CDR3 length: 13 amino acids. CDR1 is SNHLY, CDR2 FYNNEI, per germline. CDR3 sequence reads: CASSPAGAHGYTF. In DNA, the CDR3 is TGTGCCAGCAGCCCAGCCGGGGCGCACGGCTACACCTTC. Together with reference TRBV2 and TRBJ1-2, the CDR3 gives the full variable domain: EPEVTQTPSHQVTQMGQEVILRCVPISNHLYFYWYRQILGQKVEFLVSFYNNEISEKSEIFDDQFSVERPDGSNFTLKIRSTKLEDSAMYFCASSPAGAHGYTFGSGTRLTVV.

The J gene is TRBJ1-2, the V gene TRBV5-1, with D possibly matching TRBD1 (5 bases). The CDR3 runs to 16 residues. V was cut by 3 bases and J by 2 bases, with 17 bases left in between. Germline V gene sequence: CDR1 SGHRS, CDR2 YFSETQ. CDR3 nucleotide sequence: TGCGCCAGCAGCTCCACCCAGGGCCCGGTGAACTATGGCTACACCTTC. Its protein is CASSSTQGPVNYGYTF.

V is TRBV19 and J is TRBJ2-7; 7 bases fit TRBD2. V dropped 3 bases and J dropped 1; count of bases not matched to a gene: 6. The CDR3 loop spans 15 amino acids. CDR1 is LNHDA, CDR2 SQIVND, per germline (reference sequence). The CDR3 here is CASSISSGPSYEQYF. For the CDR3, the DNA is TGTGCCAGTAGTATTTCTAGCGGCCCATCCTACGAGCAGTACTTC.

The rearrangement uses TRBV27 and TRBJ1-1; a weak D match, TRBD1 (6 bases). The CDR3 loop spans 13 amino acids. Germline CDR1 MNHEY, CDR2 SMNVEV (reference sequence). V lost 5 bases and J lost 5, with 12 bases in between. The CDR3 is CASSLFRGTEAFF. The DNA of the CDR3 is TGTGCCAGCAGTCTCTTCAGGGGAACTGAAGCTTTCTTT.